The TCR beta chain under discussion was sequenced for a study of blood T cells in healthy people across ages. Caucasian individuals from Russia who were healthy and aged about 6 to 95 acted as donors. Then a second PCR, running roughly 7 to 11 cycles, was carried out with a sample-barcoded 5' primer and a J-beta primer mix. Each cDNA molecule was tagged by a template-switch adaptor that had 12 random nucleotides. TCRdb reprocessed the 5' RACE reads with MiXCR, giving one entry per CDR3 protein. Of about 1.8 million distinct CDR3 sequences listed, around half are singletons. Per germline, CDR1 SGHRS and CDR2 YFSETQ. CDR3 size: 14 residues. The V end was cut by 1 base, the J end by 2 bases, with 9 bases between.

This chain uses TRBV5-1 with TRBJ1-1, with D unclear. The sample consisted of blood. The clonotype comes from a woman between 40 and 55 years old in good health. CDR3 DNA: TGCGCCAGCAGCTTGACGTCGGCAAACACTGAAGCTTTCTTT. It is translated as CASSLTSANTEAFF.